This paragraph reports one T cell receptor (beta chain). Germline V CDR1 and CDR2: SNHLY, FYNNEI. The CDR3 sequence is 14 residues long. V lost 7 bases, J lost 6 bases, and 19 bases lay in between. This entry is derived from a study of shared clonotypes between healthy human individuals. Assay: immunoSEQ multiplex PCR; the TCRdb copy retains only in-frame clones and omits some. The table has over 400,000 clones, 90% to 96% seen once. The chain combines TRBV2 with TRBJ2-7, with D perhaps matching TRBD2 (6 bases). This receptor was obtained from a woman in her thirties in good health. Material for sequencing was naive CD4+ T cells sorted from blood. The sample's subset: CD45RA+ positively selected. The CDR3 protein is CASKERGARGEQYF. The CDR3 coding sequence is TGTGCCAGCAAGGAGCGCGGGGCCCGGGGCGAGCAGTACTTC. The variable domain in full, with the rest retrieved from reference TRBV2 and TRBJ2-7, is EPEVTQTPSHQVTQMGQEVILRCVPISNHLYFYWYRQILGQKVEFLVSFYNNEISEKSEIFDDQFSVERPDGSNFTLKIRSTKLEDSAMYFCASKERGARGEQYFGPGTRLTVT.